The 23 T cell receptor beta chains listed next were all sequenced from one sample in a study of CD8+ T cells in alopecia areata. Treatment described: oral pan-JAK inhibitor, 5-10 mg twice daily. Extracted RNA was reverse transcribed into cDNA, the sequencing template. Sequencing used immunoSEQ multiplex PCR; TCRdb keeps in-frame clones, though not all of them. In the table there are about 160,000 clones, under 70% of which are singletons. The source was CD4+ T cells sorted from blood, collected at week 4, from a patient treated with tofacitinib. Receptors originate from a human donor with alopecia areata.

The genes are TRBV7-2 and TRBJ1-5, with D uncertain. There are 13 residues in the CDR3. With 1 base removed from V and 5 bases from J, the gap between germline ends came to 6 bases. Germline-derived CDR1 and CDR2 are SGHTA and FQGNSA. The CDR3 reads CASSLDRDQPQHF. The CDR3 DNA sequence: TGTGCCAGCAGCTTAGATCGGGATCAGCCCCAGCATTTT.

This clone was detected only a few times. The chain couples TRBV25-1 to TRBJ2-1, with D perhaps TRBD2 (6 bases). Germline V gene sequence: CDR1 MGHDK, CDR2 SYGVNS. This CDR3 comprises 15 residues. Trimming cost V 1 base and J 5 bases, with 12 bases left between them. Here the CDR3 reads CASSEFGGLNNEQFF. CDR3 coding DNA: TGTGCCAGCAGTGAATTCGGGGGTTTGAACAATGAGCAGTTCTTC.

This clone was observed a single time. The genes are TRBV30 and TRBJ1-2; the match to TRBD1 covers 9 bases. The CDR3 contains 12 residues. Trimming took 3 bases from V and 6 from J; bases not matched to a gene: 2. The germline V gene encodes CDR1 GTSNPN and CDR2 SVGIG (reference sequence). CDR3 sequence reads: CAWRDRGHGYTF. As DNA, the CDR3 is TGTGCCTGGAGGGACAGGGGTCATGGCTACACCTTC.

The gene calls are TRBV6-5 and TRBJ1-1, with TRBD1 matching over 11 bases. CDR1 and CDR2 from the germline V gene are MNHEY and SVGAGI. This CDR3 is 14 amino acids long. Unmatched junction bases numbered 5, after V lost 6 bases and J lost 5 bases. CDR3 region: CASSGTGGETEAFF. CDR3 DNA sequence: TGTGCCAGCAGCGGGACAGGGGGAGAGACTGAAGCTTTCTTT.

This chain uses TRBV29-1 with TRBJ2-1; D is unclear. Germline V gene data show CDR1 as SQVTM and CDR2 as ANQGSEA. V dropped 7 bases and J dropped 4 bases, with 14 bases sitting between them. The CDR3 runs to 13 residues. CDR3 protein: CSGQRVAYNEQFF. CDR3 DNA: TGCAGCGGGCAAAGGGTGGCTTACAATGAGCAGTTCTTC.

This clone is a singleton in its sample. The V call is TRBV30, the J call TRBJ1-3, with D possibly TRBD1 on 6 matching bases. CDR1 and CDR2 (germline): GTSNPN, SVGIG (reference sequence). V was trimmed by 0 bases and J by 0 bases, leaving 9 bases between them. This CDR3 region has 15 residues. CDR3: CAWSVQGRSGNTIYF. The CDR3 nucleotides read TGTGCCTGGAGTGTGCAGGGGCGCTCTGGAAACACCATATATTTT.

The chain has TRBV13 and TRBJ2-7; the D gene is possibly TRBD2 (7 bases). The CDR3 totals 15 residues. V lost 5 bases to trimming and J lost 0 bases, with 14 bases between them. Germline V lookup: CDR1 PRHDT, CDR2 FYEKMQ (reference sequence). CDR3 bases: TGTGCCAGCAGCCGCGGGGGCGACAGCTCCTACGAGCAGTACTTC. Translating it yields CASSRGGDSSYEQYF.

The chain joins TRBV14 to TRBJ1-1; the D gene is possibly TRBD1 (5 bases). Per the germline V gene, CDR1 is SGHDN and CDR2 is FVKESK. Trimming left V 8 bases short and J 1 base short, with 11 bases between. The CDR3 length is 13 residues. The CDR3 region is CASRGTANTEAFF. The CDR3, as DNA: TGTGCCAGCCGTGGGACGGCGAACACTGAAGCTTTCTTT.

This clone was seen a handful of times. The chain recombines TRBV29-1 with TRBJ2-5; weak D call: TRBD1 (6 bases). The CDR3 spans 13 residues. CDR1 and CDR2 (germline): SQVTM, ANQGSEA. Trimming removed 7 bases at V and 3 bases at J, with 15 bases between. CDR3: CSAQINREETQYF. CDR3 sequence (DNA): TGCAGCGCACAAATTAACAGGGAAGAGACCCAGTACTTC.

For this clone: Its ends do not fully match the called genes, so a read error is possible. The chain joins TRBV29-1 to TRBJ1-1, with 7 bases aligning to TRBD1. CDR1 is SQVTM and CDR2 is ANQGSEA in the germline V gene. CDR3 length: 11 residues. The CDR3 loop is CSVVPDRAPHF. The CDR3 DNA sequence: TGCAGCGTTGTCCCAGACAGGGCCCCGCACTTT. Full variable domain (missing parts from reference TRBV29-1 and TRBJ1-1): SAVISQKPSRDICQRGTSLTIQCQVDSQVTMMFWYRQQPGQSLTLIATANQGSEATYESGFVIDKFPISRPNLTFSTLTVSNMSPEDSSIYLCSVVPDRAPHFGQGTRLTVV.

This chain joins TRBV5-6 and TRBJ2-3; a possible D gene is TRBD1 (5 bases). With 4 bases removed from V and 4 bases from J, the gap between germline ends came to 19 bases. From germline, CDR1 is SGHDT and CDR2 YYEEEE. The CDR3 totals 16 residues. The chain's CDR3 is CASSLLLQASSDTQYF. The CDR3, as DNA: TGTGCCAGCAGCCTACTACTACAGGCGTCGTCAGATACGCAGTATTTT.

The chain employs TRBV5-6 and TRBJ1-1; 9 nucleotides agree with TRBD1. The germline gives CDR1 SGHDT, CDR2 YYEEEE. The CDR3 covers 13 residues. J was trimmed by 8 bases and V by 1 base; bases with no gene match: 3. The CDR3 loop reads CASSLTGGPEAFF. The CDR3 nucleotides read TGTGCCAGCAGCTTGACAGGGGGCCCGGAAGCTTTCTTT.

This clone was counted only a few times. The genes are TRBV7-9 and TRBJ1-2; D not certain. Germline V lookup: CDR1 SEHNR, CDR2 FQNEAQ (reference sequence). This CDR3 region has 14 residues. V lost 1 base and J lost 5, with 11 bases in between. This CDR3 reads CASSLDEARYGYTF. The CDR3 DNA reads TGTGCCAGCAGCTTAGACGAAGCTCGGTATGGCTACACCTTC. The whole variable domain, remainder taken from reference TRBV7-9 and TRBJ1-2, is DTGVSQNPRHKITKRGQNVTFRCDPISEHNRLYWYRQTLGQGPEFLTYFQNEAQLEKSRLLSDRFSAERPKGSFSTLEIQRTEQGDSAMYLCASSLDEARYGYTFGSGTRLTVV.

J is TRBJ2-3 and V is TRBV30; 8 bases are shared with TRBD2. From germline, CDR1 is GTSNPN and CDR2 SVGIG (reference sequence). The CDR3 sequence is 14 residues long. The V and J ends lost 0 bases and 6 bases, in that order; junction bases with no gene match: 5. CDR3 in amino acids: CAWSVKAGDDTQYF. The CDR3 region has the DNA TGTGCCTGGAGTGTCAAAGCGGGGGACGATACGCAGTATTTT. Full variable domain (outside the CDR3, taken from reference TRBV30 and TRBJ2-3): SQTIHQWPATLVQPVGSPLSLECTVEGTSNPNLYWYRQAAGRGLQLLFYSVGIGQISSEVPQNLSASRPQDRQFILSSKKLLLSDSGFYLCAWSVKAGDDTQYFGPGTRLTVL.

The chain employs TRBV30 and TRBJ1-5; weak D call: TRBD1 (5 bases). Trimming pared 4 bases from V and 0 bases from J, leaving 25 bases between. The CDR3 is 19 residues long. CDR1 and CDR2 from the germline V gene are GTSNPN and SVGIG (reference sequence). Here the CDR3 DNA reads TGTGCCTGGACGCCCGGGACTTCCCTAATGAAAGGTAGCAATCAGCCCCAGCATTTT. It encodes CAWTPGTSLMKGSNQPQHF.

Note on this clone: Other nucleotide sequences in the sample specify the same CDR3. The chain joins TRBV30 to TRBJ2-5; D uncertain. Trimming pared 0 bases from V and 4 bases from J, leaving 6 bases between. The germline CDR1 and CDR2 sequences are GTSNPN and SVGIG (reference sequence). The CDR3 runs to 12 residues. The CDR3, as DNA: TGTGCCTGGAGTGTACTCGCAGAGACCCAGTACTTC. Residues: CAWSVLAETQYF.

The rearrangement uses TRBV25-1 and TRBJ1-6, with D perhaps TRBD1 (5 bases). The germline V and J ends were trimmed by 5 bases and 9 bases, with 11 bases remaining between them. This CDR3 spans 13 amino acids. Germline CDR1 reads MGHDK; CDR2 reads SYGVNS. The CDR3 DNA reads TGTGCCAGCAGTCGCGGGACGGGTTCACCCCTCCACTTT. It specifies CASSRGTGSPLHF.

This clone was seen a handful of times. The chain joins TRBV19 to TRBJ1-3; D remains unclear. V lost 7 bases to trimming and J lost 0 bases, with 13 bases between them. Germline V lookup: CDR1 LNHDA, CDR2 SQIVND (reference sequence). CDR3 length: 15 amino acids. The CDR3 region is CASTKGPSSGNTIYF. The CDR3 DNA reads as TGTGCCAGTACAAAAGGGCCGAGCTCTGGAAACACCATATATTTT.

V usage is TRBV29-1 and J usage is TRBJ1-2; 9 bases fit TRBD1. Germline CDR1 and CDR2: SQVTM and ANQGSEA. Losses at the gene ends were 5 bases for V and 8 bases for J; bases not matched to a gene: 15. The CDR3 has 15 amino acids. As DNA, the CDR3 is TGCAGCGTTAGGTCCCCCGGGACAGGGTCGGGGGGCTACACCTTC. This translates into CSVRSPGTGSGGYTF.

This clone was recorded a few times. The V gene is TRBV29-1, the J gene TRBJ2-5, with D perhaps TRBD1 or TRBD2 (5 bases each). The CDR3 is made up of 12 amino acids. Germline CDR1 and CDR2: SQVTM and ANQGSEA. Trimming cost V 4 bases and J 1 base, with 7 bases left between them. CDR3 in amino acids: CSVGDGQETQYF. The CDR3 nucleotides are TGCAGCGTTGGGGACGGCCAAGAGACCCAGTACTTC.

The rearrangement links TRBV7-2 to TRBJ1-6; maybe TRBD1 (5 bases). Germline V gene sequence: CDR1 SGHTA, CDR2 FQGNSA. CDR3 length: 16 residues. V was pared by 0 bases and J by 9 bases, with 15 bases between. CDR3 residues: CASSLAGTATSSPLHF. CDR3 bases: TGTGCCAGCAGCTTAGCGGGGACGGCGACGAGTTCACCCCTCCACTTT.

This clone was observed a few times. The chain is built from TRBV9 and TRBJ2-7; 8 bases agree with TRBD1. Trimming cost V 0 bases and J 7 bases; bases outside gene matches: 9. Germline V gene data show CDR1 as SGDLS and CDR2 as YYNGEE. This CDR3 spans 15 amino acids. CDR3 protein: CASSVGEAGGGEQYF. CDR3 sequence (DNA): TGTGCCAGCAGCGTAGGAGAGGCAGGGGGCGGTGAGCAGTACTTC.

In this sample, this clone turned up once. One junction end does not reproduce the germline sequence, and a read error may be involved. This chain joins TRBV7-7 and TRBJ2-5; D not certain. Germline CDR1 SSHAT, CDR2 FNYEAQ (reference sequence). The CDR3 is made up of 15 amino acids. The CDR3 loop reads CASSFGSSDQETQYF. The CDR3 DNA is TGTGCTAGCAGCTTTGGGTCGTCTGATCAAGAGACCCAGTACTTC.